This is a list of T cell receptor beta chains from one sample in a study of T cells in Graves' hyperthyroidism and ophthalmopathy. TCRdb called the multiplex PCR reads again in MiXCR, with one record for every CDR3 protein. The table has approximately 400,000 distinct CDR3 sequences, 25% seen once; the top ten hold less than 85%. The sample taken for sequencing was blood. These receptors came from a man aged 50 to 60 with Graves' hyperthyroidism. Each CDR3 is given without its conserved first and last residue.

TRBV18	ASSLAGTGGPEQY
TRBV5-1	ASSSHKVARGRFAEAF
TRBV6-1	ASSRRGTEAF
TRBV30	AWSPGTRADTQY
TRBV20-1	SALDPLAGGSEQY
TRBV6-1	ASAEDRANNEQF
TRBV20-1	SARVRGSNQPQH
TRBV20-1	SARVPQEGRRKTQY
TRBV6-1	ASRELASRPEGQF
TRBV29-1	SVTSGHETQY
TRBV7-3	ASSSNGETQY
TRBV5-1	ASSFGPRDQPQH
TRBV20-1	SATGDSGRGDTQY
TRBV3-1	ASSPGTGGFTDTQY
TRBV11-3	ASSLYPLRLAGFTDTQY
TRBV2	ASCRDLGYEQY
TRBV6-1	ASTIRPGGTAYEQY
TRBV20-1	SALRDDEQF
TRBV7-9	ASSFGGSYYNEQF